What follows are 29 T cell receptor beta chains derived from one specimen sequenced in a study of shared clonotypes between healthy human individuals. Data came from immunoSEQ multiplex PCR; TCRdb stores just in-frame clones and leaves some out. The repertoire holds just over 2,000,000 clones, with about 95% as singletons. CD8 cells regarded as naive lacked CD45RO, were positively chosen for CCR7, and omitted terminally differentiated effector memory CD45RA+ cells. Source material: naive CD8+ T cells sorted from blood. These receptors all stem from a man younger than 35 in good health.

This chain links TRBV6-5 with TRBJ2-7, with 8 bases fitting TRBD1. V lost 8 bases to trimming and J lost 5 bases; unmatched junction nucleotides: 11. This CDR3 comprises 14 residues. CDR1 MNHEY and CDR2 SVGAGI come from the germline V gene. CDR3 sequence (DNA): TGTGCCAGCGGGCCTAGGACAGGGTACCACGAGCAGTACTTC. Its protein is CASGPRTGYHEQYF.

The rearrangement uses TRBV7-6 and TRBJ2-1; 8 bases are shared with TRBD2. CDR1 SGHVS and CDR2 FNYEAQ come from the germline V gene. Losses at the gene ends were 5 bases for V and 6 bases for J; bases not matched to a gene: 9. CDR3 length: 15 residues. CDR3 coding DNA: TGTGCCAGCAGCCCTCGGGGGGGCGTTAGCAATGAGCAGTTCTTC. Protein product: CASSPRGGVSNEQFF.

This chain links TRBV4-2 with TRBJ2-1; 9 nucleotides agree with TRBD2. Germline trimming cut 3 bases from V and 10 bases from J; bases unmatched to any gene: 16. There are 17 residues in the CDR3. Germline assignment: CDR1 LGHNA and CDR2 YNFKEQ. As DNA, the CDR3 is TGTGCCAGCAGCCACCTCTCGGGACTAGCAGATGGGACGGAGCAGTTCTTC. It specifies CASSHLSGLADGTEQFF.

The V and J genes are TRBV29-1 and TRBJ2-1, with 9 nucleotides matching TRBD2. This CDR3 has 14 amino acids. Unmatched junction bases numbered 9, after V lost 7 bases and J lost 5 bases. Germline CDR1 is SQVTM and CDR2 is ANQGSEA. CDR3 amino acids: CSAYPSGMHNEQFF. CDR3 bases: TGCAGCGCCTACCCTAGCGGGATGCACAATGAGCAGTTCTTC.

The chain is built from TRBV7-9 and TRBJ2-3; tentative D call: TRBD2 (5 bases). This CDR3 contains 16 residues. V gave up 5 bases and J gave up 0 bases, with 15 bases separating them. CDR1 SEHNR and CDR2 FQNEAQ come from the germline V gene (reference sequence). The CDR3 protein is CASSINGETSTDTQYF. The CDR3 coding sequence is TGTGCCAGCAGCATCAACGGGGAGACTAGCACAGATACGCAGTATTTT. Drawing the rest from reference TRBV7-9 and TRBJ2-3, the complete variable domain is DTGVSQNPRHKITKRGQNVTFRCDPISEHNRLYWYRQTLGQGPEFLTYFQNEAQLEKSRLLSDRFSAERPKGSFSTLEIQRTEQGDSAMYLCASSINGETSTDTQYFGPGTRLTVL.

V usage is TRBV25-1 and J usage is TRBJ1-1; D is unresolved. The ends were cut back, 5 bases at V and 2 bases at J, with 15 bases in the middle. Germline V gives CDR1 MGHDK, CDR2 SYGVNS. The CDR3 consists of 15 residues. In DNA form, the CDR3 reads TGTGCCAGCAGTTACTACAACGGGATTAACACTGAAGCTTTCTTT. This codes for CASSYYNGINTEAFF.

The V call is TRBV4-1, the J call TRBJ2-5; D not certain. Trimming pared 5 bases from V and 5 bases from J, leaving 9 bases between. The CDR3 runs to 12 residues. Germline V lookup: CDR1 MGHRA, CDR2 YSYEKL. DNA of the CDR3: TGCGCCAGCAGCGGCGACCCCGAGACCCAGTACTTC. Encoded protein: CASSGDPETQYF.

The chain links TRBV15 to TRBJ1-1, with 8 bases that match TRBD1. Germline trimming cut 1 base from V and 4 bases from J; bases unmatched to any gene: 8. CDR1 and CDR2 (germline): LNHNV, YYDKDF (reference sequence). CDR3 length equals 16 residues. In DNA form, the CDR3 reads TGTGCCACCAGCAGAGGTTTCCAGGGGGCGGTCACTGAAGCTTTCTTT. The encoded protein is CATSRGFQGAVTEAFF.

The CDR3 DNA follows: TGTGCCAGCAGCTCTGGCTTCAATGAGCAGTTCTTC. Protein: CASSSGFNEQFF. J is TRBJ2-1 and V is TRBV5-4, with unresolved D. Germline V gives CDR1 SGHNT, CDR2 YYREEE (reference sequence). V lost 3 bases, J lost 6 bases, and 7 bases lay in between. The CDR3 is 12 amino acids.

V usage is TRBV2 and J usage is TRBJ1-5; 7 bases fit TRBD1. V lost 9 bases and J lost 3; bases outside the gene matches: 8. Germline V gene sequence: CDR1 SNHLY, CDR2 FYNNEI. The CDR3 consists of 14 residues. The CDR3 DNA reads TGTGCCAGTGACCCAGGGGGATACAATCAGCCCCAGCATTTT. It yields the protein CASDPGGYNQPQHF.

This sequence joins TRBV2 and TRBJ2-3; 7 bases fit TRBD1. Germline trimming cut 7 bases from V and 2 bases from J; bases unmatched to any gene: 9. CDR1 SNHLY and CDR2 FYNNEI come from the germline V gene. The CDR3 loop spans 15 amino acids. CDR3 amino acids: CASIGIGGNTDTQYF. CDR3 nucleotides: TGTGCCAGCATAGGAATAGGGGGCAACACAGATACGCAGTATTTT.

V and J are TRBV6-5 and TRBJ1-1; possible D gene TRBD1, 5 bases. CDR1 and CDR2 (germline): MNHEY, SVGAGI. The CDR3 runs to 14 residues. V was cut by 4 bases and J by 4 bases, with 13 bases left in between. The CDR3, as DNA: TGTGCCAGCAGTTGGCGGGAGGGGACCACTGAAGCTTTCTTT. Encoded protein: CASSWREGTTEAFF.

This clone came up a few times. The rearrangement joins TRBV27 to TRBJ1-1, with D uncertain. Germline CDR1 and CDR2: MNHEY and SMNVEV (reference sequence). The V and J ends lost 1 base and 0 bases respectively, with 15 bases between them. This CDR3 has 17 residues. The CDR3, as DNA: TGTGCCAGCAGTTTATACGGAGAACCCCCCATGAACACTGAAGCTTTCTTT. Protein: CASSLYGEPPMNTEAFF.

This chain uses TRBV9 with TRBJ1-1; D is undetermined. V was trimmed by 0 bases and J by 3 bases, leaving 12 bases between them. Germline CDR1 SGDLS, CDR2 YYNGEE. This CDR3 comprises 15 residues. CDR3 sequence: CASSVEDDGDTEAFF. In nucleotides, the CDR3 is TGTGCCAGCAGCGTAGAAGATGACGGGGACACTGAAGCTTTCTTT.

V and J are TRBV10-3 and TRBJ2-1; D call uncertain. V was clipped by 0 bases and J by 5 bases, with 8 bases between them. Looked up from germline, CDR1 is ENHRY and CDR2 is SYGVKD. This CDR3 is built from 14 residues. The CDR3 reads CAISESEWDNEQFF. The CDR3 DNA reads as TGTGCCATCAGTGAGTCGGAGTGGGACAATGAGCAGTTCTTC.

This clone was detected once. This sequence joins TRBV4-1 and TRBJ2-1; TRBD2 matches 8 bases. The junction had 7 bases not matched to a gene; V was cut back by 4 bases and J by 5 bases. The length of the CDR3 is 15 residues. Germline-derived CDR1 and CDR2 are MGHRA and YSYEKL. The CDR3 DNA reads TGCGCCAGCAGCCCCCCTAGCGGGTTTAACAATGAGCAGTTCTTC. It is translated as CASSPPSGFNNEQFF.

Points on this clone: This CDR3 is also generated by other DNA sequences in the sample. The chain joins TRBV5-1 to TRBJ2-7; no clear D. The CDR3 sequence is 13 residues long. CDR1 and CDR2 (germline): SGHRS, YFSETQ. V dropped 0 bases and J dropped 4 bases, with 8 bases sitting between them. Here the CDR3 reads CASSLEVSYEQYF. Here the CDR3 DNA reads TGCGCCAGCAGCTTGGAAGTGTCATACGAGCAGTACTTC.

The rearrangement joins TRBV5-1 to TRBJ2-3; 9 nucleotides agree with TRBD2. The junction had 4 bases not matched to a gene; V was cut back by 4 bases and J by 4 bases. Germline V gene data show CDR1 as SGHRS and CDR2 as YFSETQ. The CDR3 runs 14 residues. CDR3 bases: TGCGCCAGCAGCAAGACTAGCGGCGCAGATACGCAGTATTTT. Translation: CASSKTSGADTQYF.

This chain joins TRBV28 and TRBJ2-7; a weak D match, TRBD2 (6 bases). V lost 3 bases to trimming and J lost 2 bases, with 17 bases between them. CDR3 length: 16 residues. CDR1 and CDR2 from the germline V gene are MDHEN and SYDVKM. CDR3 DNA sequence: TGTGCCAGCAGTTTCGGGGGTCCGATTCAGGCCTACGAGCAGTACTTC. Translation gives CASSFGGPIQAYEQYF. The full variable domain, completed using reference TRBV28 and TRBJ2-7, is DVKVTQSSRYLVKRTGEKVFLECVQDMDHENMFWYRQDPGLGLRLIYFSYDVKMKEKGDIPEGYSVSREKKERFSLILESASTNQTSMYLCASSFGGPIQAYEQYFGPGTRLTVT.

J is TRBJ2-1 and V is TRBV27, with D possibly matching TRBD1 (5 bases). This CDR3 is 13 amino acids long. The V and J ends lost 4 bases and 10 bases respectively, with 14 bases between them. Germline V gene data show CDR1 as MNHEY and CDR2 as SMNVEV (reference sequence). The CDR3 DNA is TGTGCCAGCAGTTGGCAGGGCTTGGGGGAGCAGTTCTTC. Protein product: CASSWQGLGEQFF.

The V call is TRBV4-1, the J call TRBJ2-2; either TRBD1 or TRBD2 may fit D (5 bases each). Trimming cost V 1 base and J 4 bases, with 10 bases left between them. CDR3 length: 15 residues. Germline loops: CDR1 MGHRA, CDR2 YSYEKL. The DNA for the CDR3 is TGCGCCAGCAGCCAAGTCCATGGGACCACCGGGGAGCTGTTTTTT. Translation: CASSQVHGTTGELFF.

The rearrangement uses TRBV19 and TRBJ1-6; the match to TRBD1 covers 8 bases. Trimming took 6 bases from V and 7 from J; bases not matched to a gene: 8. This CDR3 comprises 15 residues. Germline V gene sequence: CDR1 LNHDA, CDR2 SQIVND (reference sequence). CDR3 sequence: CASSRTGYQNSPLHF. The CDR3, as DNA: TGTGCCAGTAGCCGGACAGGGTATCAAAATTCACCCCTCCACTTT.

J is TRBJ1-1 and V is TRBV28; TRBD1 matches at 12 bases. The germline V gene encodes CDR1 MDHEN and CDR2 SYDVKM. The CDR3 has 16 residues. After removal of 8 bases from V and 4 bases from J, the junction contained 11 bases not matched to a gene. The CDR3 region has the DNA TGTGCCAGCGGACCCGGGACAGGGGGCCGAGTCACTGAAGCTTTCTTT. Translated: CASGPGTGGRVTEAFF. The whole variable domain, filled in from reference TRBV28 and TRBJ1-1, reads DVKVTQSSRYLVKRTGEKVFLECVQDMDHENMFWYRQDPGLGLRLIYFSYDVKMKEKGDIPEGYSVSREKKERFSLILESASTNQTSMYLCASGPGTGGRVTEAFFGQGTRLTVV.

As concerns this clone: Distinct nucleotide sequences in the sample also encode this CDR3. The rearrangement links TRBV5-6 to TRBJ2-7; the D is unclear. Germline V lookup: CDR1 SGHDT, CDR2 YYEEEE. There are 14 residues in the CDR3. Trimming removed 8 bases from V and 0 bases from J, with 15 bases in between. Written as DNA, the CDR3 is TGTGCCAGTTCGCTTCTGGCAAGCTCCTACGAGCAGTACTTC. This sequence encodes CASSLLASSYEQYF.

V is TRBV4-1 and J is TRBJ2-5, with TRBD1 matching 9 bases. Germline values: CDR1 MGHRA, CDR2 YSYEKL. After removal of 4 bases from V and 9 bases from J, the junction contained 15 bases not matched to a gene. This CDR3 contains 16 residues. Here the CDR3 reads CASSLTPGQGKEAQYF. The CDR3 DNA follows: TGCGCCAGCAGCCTTACCCCGGGACAGGGTAAGGAGGCCCAGTACTTC.

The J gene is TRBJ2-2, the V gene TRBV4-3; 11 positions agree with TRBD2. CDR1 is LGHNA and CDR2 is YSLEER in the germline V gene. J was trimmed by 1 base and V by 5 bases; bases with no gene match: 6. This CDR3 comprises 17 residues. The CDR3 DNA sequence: TGCGCCAGCAGCTACACTAGCGGGAGAGGGAACACCGGGGAGCTGTTTTTT. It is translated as CASSYTSGRGNTGELFF.

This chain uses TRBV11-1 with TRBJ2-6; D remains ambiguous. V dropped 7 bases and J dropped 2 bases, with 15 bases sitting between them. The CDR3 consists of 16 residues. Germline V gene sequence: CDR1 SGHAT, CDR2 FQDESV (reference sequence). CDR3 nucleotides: TGTGCCAGCAATTCCTTCGGTGGGACTGGGGCCAACGTCCTGACTTTC. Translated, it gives CASNSFGGTGANVLTF.

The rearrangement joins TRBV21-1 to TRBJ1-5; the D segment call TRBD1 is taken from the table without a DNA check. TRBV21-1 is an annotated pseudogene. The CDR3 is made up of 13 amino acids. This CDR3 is CASKLRGEQPQHF. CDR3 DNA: TGTGCCAGCAAACTCAGGGGTGAACAGCCCCAGCATTTT.

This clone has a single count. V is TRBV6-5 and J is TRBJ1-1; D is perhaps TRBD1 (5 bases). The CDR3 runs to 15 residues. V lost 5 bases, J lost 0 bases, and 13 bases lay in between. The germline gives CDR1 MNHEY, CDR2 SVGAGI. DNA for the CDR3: TGTGCCAGCAGTCACCAACAGGCTTTGAACACTGAAGCTTTCTTT. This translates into CASSHQQALNTEAFF.